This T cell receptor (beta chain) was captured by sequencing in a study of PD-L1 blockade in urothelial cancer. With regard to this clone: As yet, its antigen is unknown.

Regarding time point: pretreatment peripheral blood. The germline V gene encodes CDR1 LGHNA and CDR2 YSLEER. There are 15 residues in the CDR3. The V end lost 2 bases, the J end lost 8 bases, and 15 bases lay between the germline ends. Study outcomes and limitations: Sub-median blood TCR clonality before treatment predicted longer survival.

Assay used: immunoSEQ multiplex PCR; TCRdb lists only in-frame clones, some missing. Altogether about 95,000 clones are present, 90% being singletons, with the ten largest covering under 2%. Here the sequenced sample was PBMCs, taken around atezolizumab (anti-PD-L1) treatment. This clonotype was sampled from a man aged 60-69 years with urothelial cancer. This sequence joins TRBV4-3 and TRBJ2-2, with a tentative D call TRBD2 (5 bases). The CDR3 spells CASSQTRPHWGELFF. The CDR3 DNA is TGCGCCAGCAGCCAAACTAGACCCCATTGGGGGGAGCTGTTTTTT.